This T cell receptor beta chain was found in a study of CD4 T cells in relation to SARS-CoV-2 and coronaviruses. Overall study context: Convalescent patients had median age roughly 37 years, range roughly 20 to 80.

Study-level points and caveats: No donor gave both pre-pandemic and post-infection samples.

Regarding this clone: Its antigen is unidentified.

CDR3 length: 11 amino acids. Trimming took off 7 bases at V and 9 bases at J, with 13 bases between the two ends. CD4 enrichment then naive enrichment separated naive from memory CD4+ cells. Libraries were prepared by immunoSEQ multiplex PCR; TCRdb keeps only in-frame clonotypes and omits some of them. This table has about 54,000 clones, about 92% appearing once. This clonotype originated in an adult with COVID-19. Material: naive CD4+ T cells from PBMCs. Subset here: naive CD4+ T cells isolated by negative enrichment. The chain employs TRBV12-3 or TRBV12-4 and TRBJ2-7; D is unresolved. CDR3: CASMKFGRQYF. The CDR3 nucleotides read TGTGCCAGCATGAAGTTCGGCAGGCAGTACTTC.